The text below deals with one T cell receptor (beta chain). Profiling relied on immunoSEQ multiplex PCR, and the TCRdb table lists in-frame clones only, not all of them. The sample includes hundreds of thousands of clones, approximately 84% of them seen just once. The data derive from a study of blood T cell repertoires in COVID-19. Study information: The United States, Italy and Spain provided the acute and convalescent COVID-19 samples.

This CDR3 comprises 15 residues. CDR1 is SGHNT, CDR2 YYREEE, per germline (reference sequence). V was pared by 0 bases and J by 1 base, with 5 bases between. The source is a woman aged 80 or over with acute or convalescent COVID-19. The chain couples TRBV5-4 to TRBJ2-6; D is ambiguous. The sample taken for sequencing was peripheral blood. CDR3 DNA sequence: TGTGCCAGCAGCTTGGTCGGGTCTGGGGCCAACGTCCTGACTTTC. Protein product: CASSLVGSGANVLTF.